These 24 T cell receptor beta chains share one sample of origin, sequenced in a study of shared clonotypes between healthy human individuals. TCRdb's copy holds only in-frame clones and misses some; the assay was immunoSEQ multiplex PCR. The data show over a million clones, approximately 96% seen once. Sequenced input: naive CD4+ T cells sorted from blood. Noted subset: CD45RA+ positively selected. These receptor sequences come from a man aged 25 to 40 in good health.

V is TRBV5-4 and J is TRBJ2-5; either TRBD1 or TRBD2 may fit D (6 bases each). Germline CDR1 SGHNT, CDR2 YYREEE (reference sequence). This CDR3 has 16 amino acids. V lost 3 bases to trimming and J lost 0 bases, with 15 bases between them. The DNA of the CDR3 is TGTGCCAGCAGCTCCCCTGGAGGGGGAAACCAAGAGACCCAGTACTTC. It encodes CASSSPGGGNQETQYF.

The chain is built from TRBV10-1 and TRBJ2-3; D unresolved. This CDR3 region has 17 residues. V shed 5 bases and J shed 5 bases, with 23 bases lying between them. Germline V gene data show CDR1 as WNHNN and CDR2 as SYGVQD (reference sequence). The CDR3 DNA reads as TGCGCCAGCAGTTGGTCCCCAATGGGCAATCAAGGAGATACGCAGTATTTT. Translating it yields CASSWSPMGNQGDTQYF.

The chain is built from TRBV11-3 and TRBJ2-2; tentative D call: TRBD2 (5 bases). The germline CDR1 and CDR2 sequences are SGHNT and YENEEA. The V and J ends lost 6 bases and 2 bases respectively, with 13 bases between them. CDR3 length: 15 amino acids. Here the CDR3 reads CASSFSGINTGELFF. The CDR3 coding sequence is TGTGCCAGCAGTTTTTCCGGGATTAACACCGGGGAGCTGTTTTTT.

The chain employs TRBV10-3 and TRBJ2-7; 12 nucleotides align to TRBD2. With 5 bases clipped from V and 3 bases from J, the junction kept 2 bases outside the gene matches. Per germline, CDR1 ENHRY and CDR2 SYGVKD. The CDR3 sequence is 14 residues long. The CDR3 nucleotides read TGTGCCATCAGTACGGGACTAGCGGGCTACGAGCAGTACTTC. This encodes CAISTGLAGYEQYF.

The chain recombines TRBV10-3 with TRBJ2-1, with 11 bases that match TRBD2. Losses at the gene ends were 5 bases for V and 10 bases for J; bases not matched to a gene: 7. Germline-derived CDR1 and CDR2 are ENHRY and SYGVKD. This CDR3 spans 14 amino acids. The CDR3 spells CAISMTSGTSEQFF. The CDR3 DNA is TGTGCCATCAGTATGACTAGCGGGACGAGCGAGCAGTTCTTC.

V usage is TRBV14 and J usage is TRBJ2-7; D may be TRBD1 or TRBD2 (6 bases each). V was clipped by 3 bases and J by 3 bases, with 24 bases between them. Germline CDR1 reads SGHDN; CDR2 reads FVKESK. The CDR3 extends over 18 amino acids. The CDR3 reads CASSHPLSRQEGYYEQYF. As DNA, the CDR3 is TGTGCCAGCAGCCACCCCTTATCAAGACAGGAGGGGTACTACGAGCAGTACTTC.

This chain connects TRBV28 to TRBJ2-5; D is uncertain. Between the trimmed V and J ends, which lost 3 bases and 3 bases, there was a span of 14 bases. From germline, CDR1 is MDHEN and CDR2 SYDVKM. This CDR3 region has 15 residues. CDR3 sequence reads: CASSFFQAQKETQYF. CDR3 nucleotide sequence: TGTGCCAGCAGTTTTTTCCAGGCACAAAAAGAGACCCAGTACTTC.

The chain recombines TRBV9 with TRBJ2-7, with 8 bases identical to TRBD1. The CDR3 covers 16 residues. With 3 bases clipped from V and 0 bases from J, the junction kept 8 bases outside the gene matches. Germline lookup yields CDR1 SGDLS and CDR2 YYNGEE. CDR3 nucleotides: TGTGCCAGCAGCGCGATAGACAGGGGCGGCTCCTACGAGCAGTACTTC. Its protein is CASSAIDRGGSYEQYF.

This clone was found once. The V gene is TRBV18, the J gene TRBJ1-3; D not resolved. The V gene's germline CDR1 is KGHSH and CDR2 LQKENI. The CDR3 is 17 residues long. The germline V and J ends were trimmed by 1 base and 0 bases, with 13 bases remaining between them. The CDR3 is CASSPLHQVDSGNTIYF. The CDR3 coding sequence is TGTGCCAGCTCACCACTCCACCAGGTCGACTCTGGAAACACCATATATTTT.

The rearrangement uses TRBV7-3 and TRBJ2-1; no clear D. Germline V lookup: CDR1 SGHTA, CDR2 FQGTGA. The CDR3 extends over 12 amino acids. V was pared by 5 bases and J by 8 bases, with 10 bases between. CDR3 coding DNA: TGTGCCAGCAGCCTTACCAGCGATGAGCAGTTCTTC. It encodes CASSLTSDEQFF. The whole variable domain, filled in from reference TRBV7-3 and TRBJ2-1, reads GAGVSQTPSNKVTEKGKYVELRCDPISGHTALYWYRQSLGQGPEFLIYFQGTGAADDSGLPNDRFFAVRPEGSVSTLKIQRTERGDSAVYLCASSLTSDEQFFGPGTRLTVL.

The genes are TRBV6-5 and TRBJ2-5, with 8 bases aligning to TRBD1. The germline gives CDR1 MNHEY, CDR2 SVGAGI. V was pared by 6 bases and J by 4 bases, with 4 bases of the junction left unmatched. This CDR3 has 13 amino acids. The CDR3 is CASSRGQGETQYF. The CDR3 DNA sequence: TGTGCCAGCAGCCGCGGACAGGGAGAGACCCAGTACTTC.

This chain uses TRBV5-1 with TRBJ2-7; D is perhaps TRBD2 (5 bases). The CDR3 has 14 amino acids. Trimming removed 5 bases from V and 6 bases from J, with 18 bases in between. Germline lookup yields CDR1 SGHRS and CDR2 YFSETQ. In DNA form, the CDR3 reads TGCGCCAGCAGTATCCTTACTAGTAATGGCGAGCAGTACTTC. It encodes CASSILTSNGEQYF.

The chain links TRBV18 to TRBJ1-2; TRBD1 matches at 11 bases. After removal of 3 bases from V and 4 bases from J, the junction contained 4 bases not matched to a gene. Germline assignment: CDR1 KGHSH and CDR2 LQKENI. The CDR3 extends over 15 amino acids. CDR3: CASSPRTGGSYGYTF. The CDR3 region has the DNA TGTGCCAGCTCACCGAGGACAGGGGGCAGCTATGGCTACACCTTC.

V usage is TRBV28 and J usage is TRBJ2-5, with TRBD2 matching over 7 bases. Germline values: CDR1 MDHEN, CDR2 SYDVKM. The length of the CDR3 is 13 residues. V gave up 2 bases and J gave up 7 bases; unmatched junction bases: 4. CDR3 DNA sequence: TGTGCCAGCAGTTTACAGGGCGGGAGGACCCAGTACTTC. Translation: CASSLQGGRTQYF.

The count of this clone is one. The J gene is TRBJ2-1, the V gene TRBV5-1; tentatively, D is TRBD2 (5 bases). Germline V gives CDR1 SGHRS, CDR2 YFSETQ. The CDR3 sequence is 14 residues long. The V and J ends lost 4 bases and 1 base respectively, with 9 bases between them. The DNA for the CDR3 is TGCGCCAGCAGCATACTAGAGTCCTACAATGAGCAGTTCTTC. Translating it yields CASSILESYNEQFF.

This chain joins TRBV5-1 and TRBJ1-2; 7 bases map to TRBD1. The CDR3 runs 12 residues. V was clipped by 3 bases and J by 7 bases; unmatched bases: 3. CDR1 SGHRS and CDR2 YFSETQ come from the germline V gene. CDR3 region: CASSSGDSGYTF. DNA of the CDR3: TGCGCCAGCAGCTCGGGGGACAGTGGCTACACCTTC.

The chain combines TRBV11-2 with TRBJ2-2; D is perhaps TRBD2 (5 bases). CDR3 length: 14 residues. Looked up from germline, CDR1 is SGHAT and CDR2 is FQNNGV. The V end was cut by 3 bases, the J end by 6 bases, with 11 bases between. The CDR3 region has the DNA TGTGCCAGCAGCTTTAGCGTACCATCCGGGGAGCTGTTTTTT. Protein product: CASSFSVPSGELFF.

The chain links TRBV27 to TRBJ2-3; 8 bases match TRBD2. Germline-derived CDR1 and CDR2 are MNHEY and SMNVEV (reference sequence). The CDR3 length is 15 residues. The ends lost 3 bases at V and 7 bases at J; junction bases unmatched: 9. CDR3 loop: CASSFLAGRANTQYF. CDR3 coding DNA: TGTGCCAGCAGTTTTTTAGCGGGAAGGGCGAATACGCAGTATTTT.

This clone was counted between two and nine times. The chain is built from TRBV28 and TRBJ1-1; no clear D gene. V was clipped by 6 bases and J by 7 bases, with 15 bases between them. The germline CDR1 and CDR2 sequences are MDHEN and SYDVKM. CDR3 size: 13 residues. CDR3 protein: CASSLLPPHEAFF. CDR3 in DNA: TGTGCCAGCAGCCTCCTCCCTCCTCATGAAGCTTTCTTT.

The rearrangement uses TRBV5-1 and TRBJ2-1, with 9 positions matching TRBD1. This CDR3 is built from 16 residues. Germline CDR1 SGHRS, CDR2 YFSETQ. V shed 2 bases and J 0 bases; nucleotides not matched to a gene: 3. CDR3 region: CASSFGQGHSYNEQFF. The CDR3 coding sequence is TGCGCCAGCAGCTTCGGACAGGGGCACTCCTACAATGAGCAGTTCTTC.

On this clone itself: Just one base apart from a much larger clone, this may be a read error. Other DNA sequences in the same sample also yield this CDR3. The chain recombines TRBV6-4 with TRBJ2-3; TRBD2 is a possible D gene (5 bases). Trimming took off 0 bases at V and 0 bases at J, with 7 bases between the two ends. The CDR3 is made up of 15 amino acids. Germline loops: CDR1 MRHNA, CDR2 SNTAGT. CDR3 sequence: CASSDSGGSTDTQYF. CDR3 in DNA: TGTGCCAGCAGTGACTCTGGCGGGAGCACAGATACGCAGTATTTT.

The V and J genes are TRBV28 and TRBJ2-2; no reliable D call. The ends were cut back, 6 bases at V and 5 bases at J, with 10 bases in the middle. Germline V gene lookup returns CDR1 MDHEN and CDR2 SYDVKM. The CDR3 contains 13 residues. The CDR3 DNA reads TGTGCCAGCAGCCCTCGGGCAACCGGGGAGCTGTTTTTT. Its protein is CASSPRATGELFF.

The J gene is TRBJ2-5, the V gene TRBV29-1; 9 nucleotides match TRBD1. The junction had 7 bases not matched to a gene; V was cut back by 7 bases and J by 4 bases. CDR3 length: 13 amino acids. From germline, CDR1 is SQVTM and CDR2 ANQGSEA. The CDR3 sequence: CSGRRGQGETQYF. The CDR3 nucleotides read TGCAGCGGAAGAAGGGGACAGGGAGAGACCCAGTACTTC.

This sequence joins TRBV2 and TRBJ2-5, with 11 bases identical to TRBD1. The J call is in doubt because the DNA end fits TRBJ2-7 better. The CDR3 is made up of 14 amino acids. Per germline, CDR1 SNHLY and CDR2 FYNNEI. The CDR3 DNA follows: TGTGCCAGCAGGCCCGGGACAGGGGGTTACGAGCAGTACTTC. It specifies CASRPGTGGYEQYF.